The TCR beta chain described here comes from a study of T-cell reconstitution after alpha-beta-depleted transplantation in children. Unique molecular identifiers tagged the TCRbeta library. TCRdb re-called the PCR reads through MiXCR, storing one row per CDR3 protein. Found here are 200,000 to 300,000 distinct CDR3 sequences, around 11% of them singletons; the top ten hold over 2.5%. This clonotype was picked up many times. V lost 5 bases to trimming and J lost 8 bases, with 18 bases between them. This CDR3 has 13 amino acids. CDR1 DFQATT and CDR2 SNEGSKA come from the germline V gene (reference sequence).

The specimen was PBMCs from the stem cell graft donor, collected from the stem cell graft. V usage is TRBV20-1 and J usage is TRBJ1-2; D gene ambiguous. This clonotype originated in a human donor who donated a stem cell graft to a child with acute lymphoblastic leukemia. CDR3 sequence: CSALSFKVGGYTF. The CDR3, as DNA: TGCAGTGCTCTAAGCTTTAAGGTGGGGGGCTACACCTTC.